This TCR beta chain derives from a study of post-analysis software for immune sequencing data. cDNA libraries of TCR beta carried unique molecular identifiers. TCRdb passed the PCR reads through MiXCR, listing each CDR3 protein once. The sample lists about 770,000 distinct CDR3 sequences, approximately 44% occurring once. The sequence derives from a girl under 18 with multiple sclerosis. Material: blood.

For the CDR3, the DNA is TGCAGTGGTTCCGGGGCAGGGGCGGACACTGAAGCTTTCTTT. Translated, it gives CSGSGAGADTEAFF. The chain employs TRBV20-1 and TRBJ1-1; possibly TRBD1 for D (6 bases). V dropped 7 bases and J dropped 3 bases, with 18 bases sitting between them. The germline V gene has CDR1 DFQATT and CDR2 SNEGSKA (reference sequence). There are 14 residues in the CDR3.